This is a list of T cell receptor beta chains from one sample in a study of T cell responses to AZD1222 COVID-19 vaccine. Assay: immunoSEQ multiplex PCR; the TCRdb copy retains only in-frame clones and omits some. Among under 110,000 clones listed, 90% were seen once. Sample: peripheral blood, taken on day 0 of AZD1222 vaccination. These receptors all stem from an adult in good health. Both conserved end residues are part of each CDR3. The D gene is left open where the match is weak. Clone size appears in some rows only: once, few, many, or a class for an expanded clone.

abundance: .
v_gene: TRBV5-1
d_gene: .
j_gene: TRBJ2-7
CDR3aa: CASSLVGVAYEQYF
CDR3nt: TGCGCCAGCAGCTTAGTAGGGGTCGCCTACGAGCAGTACTTC

abundance: once
v_gene: TRBV6-2/TRBV6-3
d_gene: TRBD2
j_gene: TRBJ2-1
CDR3aa: CASSYPGLENEQFF
CDR3nt: TGTGCCAGCAGTTACCCCGGACTAGAGAATGAGCAGTTCTTC

abundance: .
v_gene: TRBV23-1
d_gene: TRBD1
j_gene: TRBJ1-6
CDR3aa: CASSQMDRGGNSPLHF
CDR3nt: TGCGCCAGCAGTCAAATGGACAGGGGGGGGAATTCACCCCTCCACTTT

abundance: .
v_gene: TRBV10-1
d_gene: .
j_gene: TRBJ2-7
CDR3aa: CASSESTRGTEQYF
CDR3nt: TGCGCCAGCAGTGAGTCGACAAGGGGAACCGAGCAGTACTTC

abundance: .
v_gene: TRBV9
d_gene: .
j_gene: TRBJ1-3
CDR3aa: CASSVGDRGTEPGNTIYF
CDR3nt: TGTGCCAGCAGCGTAGGAGATCGTGGGACGGAGCCTGGAAACACCATATATTTT

abundance: .
v_gene: TRBV19
d_gene: .
j_gene: TRBJ1-1
CDR3aa: CATRGGTGVTEAFF
CDR3nt: TGTGCCACAAGGGGGGGCACCGGGGTAACTGAAGCTTTCTTT

abundance: .
v_gene: TRBV5-1
d_gene: TRBD1
j_gene: TRBJ2-5
CDR3aa: CASSSGQAGQETQYF
CDR3nt: TGCGCCAGCAGCTCGGGACAGGCCGGGCAAGAGACCCAGTACTTC

abundance: once
v_gene: TRBV7-8
d_gene: TRBD1
j_gene: TRBJ1-1
CDR3aa: CASSLAGTGGLTFF
CDR3nt: TGTGCCAGCAGCTTGGCCGGGACAGGGGGCTTAACTTTCTTT

abundance: .
v_gene: TRBV28
d_gene: TRBD1
j_gene: TRBJ2-1
CDR3aa: CASSLPGQGADEQFF
CDR3nt: TGTGCCAGCAGTTTACCCGGACAGGGGGCGGATGAGCAGTTCTTC

abundance: .
v_gene: TRBV7-9
d_gene: .
j_gene: TRBJ2-2
CDR3aa: CASSPRLERGPGELFF
CDR3nt: TGTGCCAGCAGCCCCCGACTAGAGAGAGGTCCCGGGGAGCTGTTTTTT

abundance: .
v_gene: TRBV5-1
d_gene: TRBD1
j_gene: TRBJ2-7
CDR3aa: CASTRDRGSYEQYF
CDR3nt: TGCGCCAGCACCCGGGACAGGGGTTCCTACGAGCAGTACTTC

abundance: .
v_gene: TRBV6-5
d_gene: TRBD1
j_gene: TRBJ2-1
CDR3aa: CASSYSSGQGLDEQFF
CDR3nt: TGTGCCAGCAGTTACTCATCGGGACAGGGGCTCGATGAGCAGTTCTTC

abundance: .
v_gene: TRBV5-1
d_gene: TRBD2
j_gene: TRBJ2-2
CDR3aa: CASSLGLAGVGAGELFF
CDR3nt: TGCGCCAGCAGCTTGGGACTAGCGGGAGTTGGGGCCGGGGAGCTGTTTTTT

abundance: .
v_gene: TRBV21-1
d_gene: .
j_gene: TRBJ1-5
CDR3aa: CASSKTGGRRAVSNQPQHF
CDR3nt: TGTGCCAGCAGCAAAACCGGCGGTAGACGTGCCGTAAGCAATCAGCCCCAGCATTTT

abundance: .
v_gene: TRBV5-1
d_gene: .
j_gene: TRBJ2-3
CDR3aa: CASSWATPPDTQYF
CDR3nt: TGCGCCAGCAGCTGGGCGACGCCCCCAGATACGCAGTATTTT

abundance: .
v_gene: TRBV5-4
d_gene: .
j_gene: TRBJ1-3
CDR3aa: CASISGNTIYF
CDR3nt: TGTGCCAGCATCTCAGGAAACACCATATATTTT

abundance: .
v_gene: TRBV10-3
d_gene: TRBD2
j_gene: TRBJ2-1
CDR3aa: CAISAPGTSGRNEQFF
CDR3nt: TGTGCCATCAGTGCCCCTGGGACTAGCGGGAGGAATGAGCAGTTCTTC

abundance: .
v_gene: TRBV7-2
d_gene: .
j_gene: TRBJ1-4
CDR3aa: CASSRQSGTRLGEKLFF
CDR3nt: TGTGCCAGCAGCAGACAGTCCGGGACTCGTTTAGGCGAAAAACTGTTTTTT

abundance: .
v_gene: TRBV29-1
d_gene: .
j_gene: TRBJ2-3
CDR3aa: CSARGGWTDTQYF
CDR3nt: TGCAGCGCTCGAGGGGGGTGGACAGATACGCAGTATTTT

abundance: .
v_gene: TRBV5-1
d_gene: .
j_gene: TRBJ2-7
CDR3aa: CASSLAGFNDEQYF
CDR3nt: TGCGCCAGCAGCTTGGCAGGGTTCAACGACGAGCAGTACTTC

abundance: .
v_gene: TRBV6-5
d_gene: TRBD1
j_gene: TRBJ1-1
CDR3aa: CASSNRGHTEAFF
CDR3nt: TGTGCCAGCAGTAACAGGGGGCACACTGAAGCTTTCTTT

abundance: .
v_gene: TRBV9
d_gene: .
j_gene: TRBJ1-3
CDR3aa: CASSRGGPGSGNTIYF
CDR3nt: TGTGCCAGCAGTAGAGGGGGGCCAGGCTCTGGAAACACCATATATTTT

abundance: .
v_gene: TRBV9
d_gene: .
j_gene: TRBJ1-1
CDR3aa: CASSQTANTEAFF
CDR3nt: TGTGCCAGCAGCCAGACGGCTAACACTGAAGCTTTCTTT

abundance: .
v_gene: TRBV6-5
d_gene: TRBD1
j_gene: TRBJ2-5
CDR3aa: CASSYLTGGQETQYF
CDR3nt: TGTGCCAGCAGTTACCTAACAGGGGGCCAAGAGACCCAGTACTTC

abundance: .
v_gene: TRBV7-2
d_gene: .
j_gene: TRBJ1-2
CDR3aa: CASSPPRSLYGYTF
CDR3nt: TGTGCCAGCAGCCCCCCGCGGTCGCTCTATGGCTACACCTTC

abundance: .
v_gene: TRBV6-5
d_gene: TRBD1
j_gene: TRBJ1-2
CDR3aa: CASNLDRVPGYTF
CDR3nt: TGTGCCAGCAACCTCGACAGGGTTCCTGGCTACACCTTC

abundance: .
v_gene: TRBV19
d_gene: TRBD1
j_gene: TRBJ1-1
CDR3aa: CASRPGQRMNTEAFF
CDR3nt: TGTGCCAGTAGGCCGGGACAGAGGATGAACACTGAAGCTTTCTTT

abundance: .
v_gene: TRBV5-1
d_gene: .
j_gene: TRBJ2-1
CDR3aa: CASSSISSYNEQFF
CDR3nt: TGCGCCAGCAGCAGTATTAGCTCCTACAATGAGCAGTTCTTC

abundance: .
v_gene: TRBV19
d_gene: .
j_gene: TRBJ1-2
CDR3aa: CASRETDNYGYTF
CDR3nt: TGTGCCAGTAGGGAGACGGACAACTATGGCTACACCTTC

abundance: .
v_gene: TRBV27
d_gene: TRBD1
j_gene: TRBJ1-5
CDR3aa: CASSLNRGGHQPQHF
CDR3nt: TGTGCCAGCAGTTTAAACAGGGGAGGACATCAGCCCCAGCATTTT

abundance: .
v_gene: TRBV7-7
d_gene: TRBD2
j_gene: TRBJ2-5
CDR3aa: CASSLGTLAGGETQYF
CDR3nt: TGTGCTAGCAGCTTAGGAACGCTAGCGGGGGGGGAGACCCAGTACTTC

abundance: .
v_gene: TRBV28
d_gene: .
j_gene: TRBJ1-2
CDR3aa: CASTIGADYGYTF
CDR3nt: TGTGCCAGCACCATCGGGGCAGACTATGGCTACACCTTC

abundance: .
v_gene: TRBV27
d_gene: TRBD1
j_gene: TRBJ1-2
CDR3aa: CASSLSGTTGRIYGYTF
CDR3nt: TGTGCCAGCAGTTTATCGGGGACGACAGGGAGAATATATGGCTACACCTTC